What follows is one T cell receptor (beta chain) and its context. The antigen is not known. The authors' processing: Conventional T cell pools: 1x10^5 or so distinct patient, just over 1.3x10^5 donor TCRbeta sequences. TCRdb's table, derived via immunoSEQ multiplex PCR, lists solely in-frame clones and lacks some. That table supplies the V and J calls and clone size; D and trimming were determined from the DNA. This sample has about 22,000 clones, with roughly 95% found just once. Germline V gene lookup returns CDR1 SQVTM and CDR2 ANQGSEA. CDR3 size: 11 residues. The V gene lost 4 bases and the J gene lost 6 bases, with 9 bases spanning the gap. This record belongs to a study of B cell selection in AIRE deficiency. The sorted conventional CD4 T cells were gated as CD4+CD127+. Study results and caveats: Roughly 31% of healthy-donor shared Treg TCRbeta sequences appeared in patient Tconv cells. Healthy donors alone shared 31.6% of thousands of Treg sequences; patients alone approximately 9.1%. Shared Treg sequences were biased toward short CDR3s with few non-templated nucleotide insertions.

This receptor was obtained from a human donor in good health. The sequenced sample consisted of CD4+CD127+ conventional T cells sorted from PBMCs. J is TRBJ1-2 and V is TRBV29-1; D is perhaps TRBD1 (6 bases). The CDR3 region is CSVGGADGYTF. DNA of the CDR3: TGCAGCGTTGGGGGGGCGGATGGCTACACCTTC.